This note documents a single TCR beta chain sequence. Its target is unknown. The sample originates from a study of blood T cells in healthy people across ages. Study-level information: Researchers report that template switching captured about one barcoded beta molecule per two T cells.

It was with a sample-barcoded 5' primer and a J-beta primer mix that a second PCR of roughly 7 to 12 cycles was run. Using its own MiXCR run on the 5' RACE reads, TCRdb lists one record per CDR3 protein. This sample has 920,000 or so distinct CDR3 sequences, with 45% found just once. About 10 milliliters of peripheral blood were drawn from each donor into EDTA-treated tubes. This CDR3 region has 14 residues. V was trimmed by 6 bases and J by 0 bases, leaving 12 bases between them. Germline values: CDR1 SGDLS, CDR2 YYNGEE. Overall study results and limits: In older individuals, TCR beta diversity per million T cells was lower, falling roughly linearly with age. More naive CD4+ cells and higher diversity marked long-lived donors relative to aged donors.

The gene calls are TRBV9 and TRBJ1-1; tentatively, D is TRBD1 (6 bases). The sample comprised blood. The TCR comes from a woman aged 55-70 years in good health. CDR3 bases: TGTGCCAGCAACTACGGGGACATGAACACTGAAGCTTTCTTT. Translating gives CASNYGDMNTEAFF.